The 18 T cell receptor beta chains given below trace back to one sample, sequenced in a study of blood T cell repertoires in COVID-19. Sequencing was performed with immunoSEQ multiplex PCR; in TCRdb, only in-frame clones are kept and a portion is missing. The sample shows more than 200,000 clones, around four fifths of them seen only once. The sample comprised peripheral blood. These receptors came from a man in his sixties with acute or convalescent COVID-19.

This chain connects TRBV5-1 to TRBJ2-7; D uncertain. Deletions cut 4 bases from V and 2 bases from J, with 7 bases between. CDR1 is SGHRS, CDR2 YFSETQ, per germline. The CDR3 totals 12 residues. CDR3 bases: TGCGCCAGCAGCACTTCCCCCTACGAGCAGTACTTC. It yields the protein CASSTSPYEQYF.

The rearrangement uses TRBV19 and TRBJ2-7; the D gene is possibly TRBD2 (6 bases). V was clipped by 7 bases and J by 4 bases, with 14 bases between them. Germline V CDR1 and CDR2: LNHDA, SQIVND (reference sequence). The CDR3 spans 13 residues. This chain's CDR3 is CASTHGRGYEQYF. Here the CDR3 DNA reads TGTGCCAGTACCCATGGGCGGGGTTACGAGCAGTACTTC.

The chain carries TRBV19 and TRBJ2-1; 14 bases are shared with TRBD2. From germline, CDR1 is LNHDA and CDR2 SQIVND (reference sequence). This CDR3 has 15 residues. V shed 7 bases and J 10 bases; nucleotides not matched to a gene: 9. As DNA, the CDR3 is TGTGCCAGTACCGCCGGGACTAGCGGGAGATGGGAGCAGTTCTTC. Translated, it gives CASTAGTSGRWEQFF.

The chain uses TRBV30 and TRBJ1-5, with 7 bases matching TRBD1. The V and J ends lost 2 bases and 7 bases, in that order; junction bases with no gene match: 8. The CDR3 is made up of 14 amino acids. Looked up from germline, CDR1 is GTSNPN and CDR2 is SVGIG (reference sequence). CDR3 region: CAWSFPTGIQPQHF. The CDR3 DNA reads TGTGCCTGGAGTTTCCCGACAGGGATACAGCCCCAGCATTTT.

V and J are TRBV5-8 and TRBJ2-3; 7 positions agree with TRBD2. The CDR3 is 15 residues long. V lost 4 bases to trimming and J lost 7 bases; unmatched junction nucleotides: 12. CDR1 SGHTS and CDR2 YDEGEE come from the germline V gene. The CDR3 here is CASSPGSAGDNTQYF. The CDR3 DNA follows: TGTGCCAGCAGCCCAGGGAGCGCGGGGGATAATACGCAGTATTTT.

The genes are TRBV5-1 and TRBJ1-1, with D possibly TRBD1 on 5 matching bases. V was cut by 0 bases and J by 3 bases, with 18 bases left in between. Germline V lookup: CDR1 SGHRS, CDR2 YFSETQ. The CDR3 runs 17 residues. The DNA for the CDR3 is TGCGCCAGCAGCTTGGCCCTCCGGGTGGGGCAGGACACTGAAGCTTTCTTT. Translated, it gives CASSLALRVGQDTEAFF. Together with reference TRBV5-1 and TRBJ1-1, the CDR3 gives the full variable domain: KAGVTQTPRYLIKTRGQQVTLSCSPISGHRSVSWYQQTPGQGLQFLFEYFSETQRNKGNFPGRFSGRQFSNSRSEMNVSTLELGDSALYLCASSLALRVGQDTEAFFGQGTRLTVV.

The chain has TRBV21-1 and TRBJ2-5; the table names TRBD1, a call not compared with the DNA. TRBV21-1 is flagged as a pseudogene. This CDR3 region has 15 residues. CDR3 sequence reads: CASSLWTVRGETQYF. As DNA, the CDR3 is TGTGCCAGCAGCTTATGGACAGTGAGAGGGGAGACCCAGTACTTC.

V usage is TRBV9 and J usage is TRBJ1-1; D is undetermined. Trimming cost V 3 bases and J 1 base, with 7 bases left between them. This CDR3 spans 13 amino acids. Germline V lookup: CDR1 SGDLS, CDR2 YYNGEE. Here the CDR3 reads CASSDPGNTEAFF. CDR3 in DNA: TGTGCCAGCAGCGATCCAGGGAACACTGAAGCTTTCTTT.

The rearrangement joins TRBV28 to TRBJ2-7; weak D call: TRBD1 (6 bases). Per the germline V gene, CDR1 is MDHEN and CDR2 is SYDVKM. The CDR3 extends over 14 amino acids. V was pared by 8 bases and J by 6 bases, with 20 bases between. CDR3 protein: CASGGLGEGGEQYF. The DNA for the CDR3 is TGTGCCAGCGGAGGCCTAGGGGAAGGGGGCGAGCAGTACTTC.

In its sample, this clone was seen once. For the CDR3, the DNA is TGCGCCAGCAGCTTGGTCCCACCCGGGGGACAGGGTTTTGGAATAGATACGCAGTATTTT. Protein: CASSLVPPGGQGFGIDTQYF. The chain uses TRBV5-1 and TRBJ2-3; TRBD1 agrees at 9 bases. The germline CDR1 and CDR2 sequences are SGHRS and YFSETQ. V trimming: 0 bases; J trimming: 5 bases; junction bases outside the gene matches: 19. The CDR3 has 20 residues.

The V and J genes are TRBV28 and TRBJ2-2; no clear D gene. In germline, CDR1 is MDHEN, CDR2 SYDVKM. Deletions cut 3 bases from V and 4 bases from J, with 6 bases between. This CDR3 is built from 13 residues. DNA for the CDR3: TGTGCCAGCAGTTTGGGCACCACCGGGGAGCTGTTTTTT. Residues: CASSLGTTGELFF.

This chain links TRBV7-9 with TRBJ2-3, with 11 bases fitting TRBD2. V shed 3 bases and J 6 bases; nucleotides not matched to a gene: 8. The CDR3 runs 16 residues. The germline V gene encodes CDR1 SEHNR and CDR2 FQNEAQ (reference sequence). The CDR3 loop reads CASSFRTSGLRDTQYF. In nucleotides, the CDR3 is TGTGCCAGCAGCTTTCGGACTAGCGGGCTTCGGGATACGCAGTATTTT.

This clone turned up a few times. The V call is TRBV7-2, the J call TRBJ1-2; 7 nucleotides align to TRBD1. Germline loops: CDR1 SGHTA, CDR2 FQGNSA. J gave up 8 bases and V 5 bases, and 8 bases lay outside the gene matches. The CDR3 contains 13 residues. CDR3 residues: CASSIQGRQGYTF. The CDR3 coding sequence is TGTGCCAGCAGCATACAGGGGAGGCAGGGCTACACCTTC.

This chain uses TRBV6-1 with TRBJ2-1; no clear D. The CDR3 runs 13 residues. Germline CDR1 reads MNHNS; CDR2 reads SASEGT. Trimming shortened V by 3 bases and J by 4 bases, and 7 bases separated the two germline ends. The CDR3 bases are TGTGCCAGCAGTGACCCAGGTTACAATGAGCAGTTCTTC. It is translated as CASSDPGYNEQFF.

V usage is TRBV19 and J usage is TRBJ1-1, with 8 bases fitting TRBD1. The CDR3 totals 17 residues. V was pared by 5 bases and J by 1 base, with 12 bases of the junction left unmatched. CDR1 and CDR2 (germline): LNHDA, SQIVND (reference sequence). The CDR3 loop reads CASSDRTGRNGNTEAFF. CDR3 nucleotide sequence: TGTGCCAGTAGTGACCGGACAGGGAGGAACGGGAACACTGAAGCTTTCTTT.

V gene TRBV30 combines with J gene TRBJ1-5, with D maybe TRBD1 (6 bases). CDR1 and CDR2 from the germline V gene are GTSNPN and SVGIG (reference sequence). The CDR3 is 14 residues long. V dropped 1 base and J dropped 7 bases, with 14 bases sitting between them. The CDR3 reads CAWSASTGAQPQHF. The CDR3 DNA follows: TGTGCCTGGAGTGCTTCGACAGGTGCCCAGCCCCAGCATTTT.

CDR3 nucleotides: TGCAGCGCACGGACTAGCGGGAACCCGCCGGGTACGCAGTATTTT. Amino acid sequence: CSARTSGNPPGTQYF. The chain recombines TRBV29-1 with TRBJ2-3; 12 bases are shared with TRBD2. CDR3 length: 15 amino acids. The ends lost 7 bases at V and 8 bases at J; junction bases unmatched: 13. CDR1 is SQVTM and CDR2 is ANQGSEA in the germline V gene.

This clone appeared a single time. The chain recombines TRBV5-1 with TRBJ2-2; tentatively, D is TRBD2 (5 bases). Trimming took 1 base from V and 1 from J, leaving 8 bases between them. CDR1 is SGHRS and CDR2 is YFSETQ in the germline V gene. The CDR3 has 15 amino acids. This CDR3 is CASSLNGGNTGELFF. Written as DNA, the CDR3 is TGCGCCAGCAGCTTGAATGGAGGGAACACCGGGGAGCTGTTTTTT.